This T cell receptor beta chain was recovered during a study of T-cell memory formation after mild COVID-19. Overall study context: Each donor largely had its own TCR clusters. Broader study findings: Some responding clones appeared in pre-infection memory, suggesting cross-reactive memory joined.

V was trimmed by 3 bases and J by 6 bases, leaving 13 bases between them. CDR1 and CDR2 (germline): SNHLY, FYNNEI. The CDR3 sequence is 14 residues long. 5'RACE primed from the constant segment yielded TCR alpha and TCR beta cDNA libraries bearing sample barcodes and UMIs. TCRdb reanalysed the 5' RACE reads using MiXCR and keeps one entry per CDR3 protein. The sample includes a few hundred thousand distinct CDR3 sequences, 15% to 20% of them seen just once. This clonotype was counted ten times or more. Its antigen remains unidentified. The chain couples TRBV2 to TRBJ2-3; D not certain. The sequencing input was PBMCs or a T cell subset sorted from them (not recorded which). This receptor was obtained from a man between 18 and 35 years old who had mild COVID-19 (a few samples of this study predate the infection). Cell type and time point are not known. The CDR3 DNA follows: TGTGCCAGCAGTGACCGTTCAGGAATGGATACGCAGTATTTT. It specifies CASSDRSGMDTQYF.